This T cell receptor (beta chain) was recovered during a study of breast tumors, draining lymph nodes, adjacent tissues. TCRdb re-analysed the multiplex PCR reads in MiXCR, keeping a single row per CDR3 protein. The profile covers fewer than 80,000 distinct CDR3 sequences, with around 43% appearing a single time and approximately 8.7% taken by the ten largest. J gave up 4 bases and V 5 bases, and 13 bases lay outside the gene matches. CDR1 and CDR2 from the germline V gene are MNHNY and SVGAGI (reference sequence). The CDR3 is 18 residues long. Many counts were recorded for this clonotype. The TCR sequence derives from a female donor with breast cancer. Some clones in this sample may be carry-over from other donors' samples. The chain combines TRBV6-6 with TRBJ2-7; 14 bases match TRBD2. The source material was breast tumor tissue. The CDR3 DNA reads TGTGCCAGCAGTCCTCGGACTAGCGGGGGGTTCGGGAGGTACGAGCAGTACTTC. Translated, it gives CASSPRTSGGFGRYEQYF.